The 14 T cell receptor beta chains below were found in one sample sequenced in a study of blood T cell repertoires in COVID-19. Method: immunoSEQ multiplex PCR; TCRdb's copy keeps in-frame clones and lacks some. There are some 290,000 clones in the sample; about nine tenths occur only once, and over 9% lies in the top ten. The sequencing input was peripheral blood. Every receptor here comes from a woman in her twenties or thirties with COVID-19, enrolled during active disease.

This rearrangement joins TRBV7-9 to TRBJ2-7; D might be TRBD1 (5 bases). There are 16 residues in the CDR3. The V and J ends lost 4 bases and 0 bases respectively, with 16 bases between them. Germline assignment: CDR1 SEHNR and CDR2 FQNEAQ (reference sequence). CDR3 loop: CASSSQALGSSYEQYF. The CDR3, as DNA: TGTGCCAGCAGCTCACAGGCTTTGGGTAGCTCCTACGAGCAGTACTTC. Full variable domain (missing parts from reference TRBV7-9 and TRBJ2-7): DTGVSQNPRHKITKRGQNVTFRCDPISEHNRLYWYRQTLGQGPEFLTYFQNEAQLEKSRLLSDRFSAERPKGSFSTLEIQRTEQGDSAMYLCASSSQALGSSYEQYFGPGTRLTVT.

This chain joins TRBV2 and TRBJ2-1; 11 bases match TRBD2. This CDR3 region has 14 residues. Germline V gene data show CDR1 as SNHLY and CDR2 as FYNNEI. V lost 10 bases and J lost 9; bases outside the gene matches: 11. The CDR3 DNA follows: TGTGCCATTCTGACTAGCGGGATATCTGGTGAGCAGTTCTTC. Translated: CAILTSGISGEQFF.

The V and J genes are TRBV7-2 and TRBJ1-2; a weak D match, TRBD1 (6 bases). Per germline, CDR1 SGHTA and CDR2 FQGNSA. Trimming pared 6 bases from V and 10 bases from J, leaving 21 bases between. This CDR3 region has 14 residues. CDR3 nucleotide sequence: TGTGCCAGCAGACACCGGGACAACTCACTCTACTACACCTTC. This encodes CASRHRDNSLYYTF.

The CDR3 nucleotides read TGTGCCACAGCACTCACAGGGGACACCGGGGAGCTGTTTTTT. As protein: CATALTGDTGELFF. The chain is built from TRBV10-3 and TRBJ2-2, with TRBD1 identical over 7 bases. The germline gives CDR1 ENHRY, CDR2 SYGVKD. The CDR3 is made up of 14 amino acids. V shed 10 bases, J shed 3 bases, and the junction held 8 bases outside the gene matches.

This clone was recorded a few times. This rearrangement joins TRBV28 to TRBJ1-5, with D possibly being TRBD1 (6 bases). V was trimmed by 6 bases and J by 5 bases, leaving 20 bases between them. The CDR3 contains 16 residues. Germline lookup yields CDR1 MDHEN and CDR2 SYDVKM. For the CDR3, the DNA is TGTGCCAGCAGGAGCAGCGAGGGGCACAGGGATCAGCCCCAGCATTTT. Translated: CASRSSEGHRDQPQHF.

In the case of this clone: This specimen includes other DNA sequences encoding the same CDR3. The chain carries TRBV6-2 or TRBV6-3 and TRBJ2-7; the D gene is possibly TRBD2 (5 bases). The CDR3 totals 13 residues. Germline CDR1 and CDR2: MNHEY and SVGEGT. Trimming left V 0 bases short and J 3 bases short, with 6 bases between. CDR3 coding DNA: TGTGCCAGCAGTTACTCTAGCGTCTACGAGCAGTACTTC. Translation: CASSYSSVYEQYF.

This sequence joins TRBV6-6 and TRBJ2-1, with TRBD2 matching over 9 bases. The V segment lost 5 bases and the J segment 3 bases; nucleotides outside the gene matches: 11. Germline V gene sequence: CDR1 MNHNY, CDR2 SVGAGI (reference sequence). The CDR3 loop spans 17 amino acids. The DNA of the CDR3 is TGTGCCAGCAGTCCAGAAGCTCGACTAGCGGTCTACAATGAGCAGTTCTTC. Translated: CASSPEARLAVYNEQFF.

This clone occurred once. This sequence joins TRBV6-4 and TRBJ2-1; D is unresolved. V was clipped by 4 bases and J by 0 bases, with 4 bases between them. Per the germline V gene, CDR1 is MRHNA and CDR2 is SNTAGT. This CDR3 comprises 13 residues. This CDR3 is CASSANSYNEQFF. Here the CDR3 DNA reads TGTGCCAGCAGTGCCAACTCCTACAATGAGCAGTTCTTC.

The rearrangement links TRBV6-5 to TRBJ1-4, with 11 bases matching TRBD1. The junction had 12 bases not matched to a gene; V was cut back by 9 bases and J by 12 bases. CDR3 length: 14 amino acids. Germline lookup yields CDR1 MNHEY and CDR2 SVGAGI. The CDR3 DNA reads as TGTGCCAGTTCGTTTCGGACAGGGGGCCTTGAACTGTTTTTT. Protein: CASSFRTGGLELFF.

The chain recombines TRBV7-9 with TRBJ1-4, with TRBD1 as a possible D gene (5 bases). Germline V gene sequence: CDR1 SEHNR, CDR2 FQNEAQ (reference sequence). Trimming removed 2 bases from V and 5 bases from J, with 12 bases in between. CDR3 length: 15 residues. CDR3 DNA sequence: TGTGCCAGCAGCTTACTCTCAGGGAACAATGAAAAACTGTTTTTT. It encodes CASSLLSGNNEKLFF.

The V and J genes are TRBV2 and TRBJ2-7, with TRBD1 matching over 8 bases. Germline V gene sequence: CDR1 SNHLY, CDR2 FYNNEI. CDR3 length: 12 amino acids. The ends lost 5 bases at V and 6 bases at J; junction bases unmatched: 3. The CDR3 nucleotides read TGTGCCAGCAGTCGACAGGGGCGCGAGCAGTACTTC. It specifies CASSRQGREQYF.

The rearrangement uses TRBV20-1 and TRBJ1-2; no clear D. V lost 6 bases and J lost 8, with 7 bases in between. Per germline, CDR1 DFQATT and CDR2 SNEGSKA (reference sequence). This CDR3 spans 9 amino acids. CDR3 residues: CSAIQGYTF. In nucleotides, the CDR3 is TGCAGTGCAATTCAAGGCTACACCTTC.

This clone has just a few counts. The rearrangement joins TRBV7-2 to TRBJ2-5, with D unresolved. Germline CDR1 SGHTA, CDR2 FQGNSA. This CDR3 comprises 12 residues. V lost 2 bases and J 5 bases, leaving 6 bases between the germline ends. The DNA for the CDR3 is TGTGCCAGCAGCTTAAGTCGGGAGACCCAGTACTTC. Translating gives CASSLSRETQYF.

The CDR3 reads CASRPGTRSTEAFF. The CDR3 DNA sequence: TGTGCCAGCAGGCCCGGGACAAGATCTACTGAAGCTTTCTTT. The J gene is TRBJ1-1, the V gene TRBV28; maybe TRBD1 (6 bases). Looked up from germline, CDR1 is MDHEN and CDR2 is SYDVKM. Between the trimmed V and J ends, which lost 6 bases and 5 bases, there was a span of 16 bases. The CDR3 runs 14 residues.